Ten or more counts support the clone carrying this T cell receptor beta chain. Its matching antigen is unknown. The CDR3 runs to 15 residues. Trimming at V came to 2 bases and at J to 7 bases, leaving 8 bases not matched to a gene. CDR1 MNHEY and CDR2 SVGEGT come from the germline V gene. This sample was taken from a study of T cell repertoires in cytomegalovirus infection. Findings and limits, study-wide: In two of eight donors, the top clonotype was HLA-C-restricted CMV-specific.

One entry per CDR3 protein results from TCRdb running MiXCR on the reads. The sample shows around 250,000 distinct CDR3 sequences, approximately 17% of them seen only once. The sequenced material came from CD8+ T cells from PBMCs. The clonotype comes from a human donor in good health (CMV status not recorded). Some clones in this sample may be carry-over from other donors' samples. This chain uses TRBV6-2 or TRBV6-3 with TRBJ1-5; 7 nucleotides line up with TRBD1. The CDR3 sequence: CASSYTETGSQPQHF. The CDR3 DNA is TGTGCCAGCAGTTACACTGAGACAGGGAGCCAGCCCCAGCATTTT.